These 32 T cell receptor beta chains were sequenced from one sample in a study of Graves' ophthalmopathy and Graves' hyperthyroidism. Amplified TCR beta CDR3 regions were obtained using RNA transcripts as template. Second-round multiplex PCR came after first-round RT-PCR with HTBI primers. Using its own MiXCR run on the multiplex PCR reads, TCRdb lists one record per CDR3 protein. This sample has some 410,000 distinct CDR3 sequences, with 21% found just once. The material sequenced was peripheral blood. The receptors come from a young woman with stable Graves' hyperthyroidism.

This clonotype was recorded at least ten times. The gene calls are TRBV28 and TRBJ2-5; D remains ambiguous. Germline CDR1 reads MDHEN; CDR2 reads SYDVKM. This CDR3 is 14 amino acids long. The V and J ends lost 3 bases and 3 bases respectively, with 11 bases between them. CDR3 DNA: TGTGCCAGCAGTTTTAAGTACGAGGAAGAGACCCAGTACTTC. Translation gives CASSFKYEEETQYF. The complete variable domain, with remaining parts taken from reference TRBV28 and TRBJ2-5, reads DVKVTQSSRYLVKRTGEKVFLECVQDMDHENMFWYRQDPGLGLRLIYFSYDVKMKEKGDIPEGYSVSREKKERFSLILESASTNQTSMYLCASSFKYEEETQYFGPGTRLLVL.

The rearrangement links TRBV24-1 to TRBJ2-5; tentative D call: TRBD1 (6 bases). CDR1 is KGHDR, CDR2 SFDVKD, per germline. The germline V and J ends were trimmed by 2 bases and 7 bases, with 19 bases remaining between them. The CDR3 spans 16 residues. In DNA, the CDR3 is TGTGCCACCAGTGATTGGGGGCCAGGTCTGGCAACGACCCAGTACTTC. It specifies CATSDWGPGLATTQYF.

The chain uses TRBV28 and TRBJ2-5; tentatively, D is TRBD1 (6 bases). The CDR3 has 15 amino acids. CDR1 is MDHEN, CDR2 SYDVKM, per germline. Deletions cut 9 bases from V and 5 bases from J, with 22 bases between. CDR3 sequence reads: CASASGWGPGETQYF. Here the CDR3 DNA reads TGTGCCAGTGCCTCAGGGTGGGGGCCCGGGGAGACCCAGTACTTC.

This clonotype has at least ten counts. The chain couples TRBV20-1 to TRBJ1-5, with 9 bases lining up with TRBD1. Germline lookup yields CDR1 DFQATT and CDR2 SNEGSKA (reference sequence). V was pared by 6 bases and J by 5 bases, with 5 bases of the junction left unmatched. The CDR3 spans 13 residues. CDR3 DNA: TGCAGTGCCCGATACAGGGGGCATCAGCCCCAGCATTTT. Protein: CSARYRGHQPQHF.

About this clonotype itself: This may come from a read error, since a much larger clone is one base off. Because the CDR3 is missing its conserved closing phenylalanine or tryptophan, this is likely a read error. The rearrangement links TRBV20-1 to TRBJ1-3; a possible D gene is TRBD1 (5 bases). This CDR3 has 13 residues. With 5 bases removed from V and 8 bases from J, the gap between germline ends came to 16 bases. Germline assignment: CDR1 DFQATT and CDR2 SNEGSKA (reference sequence). The CDR3 spells CSALTGGTDTIYV. The CDR3, as DNA: TGCAGTGCTCTTACAGGAGGAACAGACACCATATATGTT.

This chain joins TRBV7-6 and TRBJ2-1; 11 bases map to TRBD2. Germline loops: CDR1 SGHVS, CDR2 FNYEAQ. CDR3 size: 18 residues. The ends lost 0 bases at V and 3 bases at J; junction bases unmatched: 7. The CDR3 nucleotides are TGTGCCAGCAGCTTAGCTGGTGGGGGACTAGCGGTCTACAATGAGCAGTTCTTC. Encoded protein: CASSLAGGGLAVYNEQFF.

This clonotype occurred many times. The chain joins TRBV6-2 or TRBV6-3 to TRBJ2-7; TRBD2 matches 12 bases. CDR1 MNHEY and CDR2 SVGEGT come from the germline V gene. V lost 6 bases and J lost 0; bases outside the gene matches: 15. The CDR3 is 19 amino acids. The CDR3 region has the DNA TGTGCCAGCAGCCGGACTAGCGGGACCACTCTACTCCCCTCCTACGAGCAGTACTTC. Translated, it gives CASSRTSGTTLLPSYEQYF.

This clonotype was detected many times. The chain is built from TRBV28 and TRBJ2-4; D gene uncertain. This CDR3 comprises 14 residues. Germline CDR1 is MDHEN and CDR2 is SYDVKM. The V end lost 0 bases, the J end lost 4 bases, and 7 bases lay between the germline ends. The DNA of the CDR3 is TGTGCCAGCAGTTTATGGGACGGTAAAAACATTCAGTACTTC. Its translation is CASSLWDGKNIQYF.

In this sample, this clonotype turned up many times. The rearrangement links TRBV6-1 to TRBJ1-5, with D maybe TRBD1 (6 bases). V was clipped by 1 base and J by 0 bases, with 19 bases between them. Germline assignment: CDR1 MNHNS and CDR2 SASEGT. The CDR3 sequence is 19 residues long. CDR3 sequence (DNA): TGTGCCAGCAGTGAAGAAGTGTCGACAGGCTTGTATAGCAATCAGCCCCAGCATTTT. Translating it yields CASSEEVSTGLYSNQPQHF.

Many counts were recorded for this clonotype. This sequence joins TRBV19 and TRBJ2-7; TRBD1 is a possible D gene (6 bases). CDR3 size: 11 residues. V was shortened by 8 bases and J by 6 bases, with 11 bases between the two germline ends. CDR1 and CDR2 from the germline V gene are LNHDA and SQIVND (reference sequence). The CDR3 sequence is CASGDMFEQYF. In DNA, the CDR3 is TGTGCCAGTGGGGACATGTTCGAGCAGTACTTC.

This clonotype was found many times. The chain uses TRBV12-5 and TRBJ2-5, with 8 bases identical to TRBD1. Trimming cost V 5 bases and J 4 bases; bases outside gene matches: 12. Germline V gene lookup returns CDR1 LGHNT and CDR2 FRNRAP. This CDR3 spans 16 amino acids. The CDR3 loop reads CASGLGTQGAGETQYF. The DNA of the CDR3 is TGTGCTAGTGGTCTTGGTACCCAGGGGGCGGGAGAGACCCAGTACTTC.

This clonotype was seen repeatedly, ten times or more. V is TRBV6-4 and J is TRBJ2-7; D may be TRBD2 (5 bases). The germline CDR1 and CDR2 sequences are MRHNA and SNTAGT. This CDR3 comprises 17 residues. Between the trimmed V and J ends, which lost 5 bases and 2 bases, there was a span of 22 bases. For the CDR3, the DNA is TGTGCCAGCAGTCACGCTGTCTCGGAGGATCTTCCCTACGAGCAGTACTTC. Translation gives CASSHAVSEDLPYEQYF.

This clonotype was recorded once. This sequence joins TRBV12-3 or TRBV12-4 and TRBJ1-2, with D tentatively TRBD1 (5 bases). Trimming pared 5 bases from V and 3 bases from J, leaving 10 bases between. The CDR3 covers 13 residues. The CDR3 DNA follows: TGTGCCAGCAGTCGGGACGTATACTATGGCTACACCTTC. Its protein product is CASSRDVYYGYTF.

This clonotype has ten or more counts. Sequence at one end of the junction differs from germline and may be a read error. This chain connects TRBV12-3 or TRBV12-4 to TRBJ2-7; no clear D. The CDR3 covers 13 residues. The CDR3 protein is CASSFRLSTTSAF. CDR3 DNA: TGTGCCAGCAGTTTTAGATTATCCACCACGTCCGCTTTC.

This clonotype was picked up many times. The rearrangement links TRBV2 to TRBJ2-7, with D tentatively TRBD1 or TRBD2 (5 bases each). Germline loops: CDR1 SNHLY, CDR2 FYNNEI. This CDR3 is 12 amino acids long. V lost 7 bases and J lost 9, with 16 bases in between. The CDR3 region is CASKRDERGQYF. CDR3 sequence (DNA): TGTGCCAGCAAAAGGGATGAGAGGGGGCAGTACTTC.

In DNA form, the CDR3 reads TGTGCCAGCAGTTACTCAGGGAGACTAGACGAGCAGTACTTC. Translated: CASSYSGRLDEQYF. V and J are TRBV6-5 and TRBJ2-7; tentatively, D is TRBD2 (6 bases). CDR3 size: 14 residues. V was clipped by 0 bases and J by 5 bases, with 11 bases between them. CDR1 and CDR2 (germline): MNHEY, SVGAGI.

In its sample, this clonotype was seen a few times. The chain couples TRBV5-1 to TRBJ2-5; D is tentatively TRBD1 or TRBD2 (6 bases each). The V gene lost 4 bases and the J gene lost 4 bases, with 20 bases spanning the gap. There are 16 residues in the CDR3. Germline assignment: CDR1 SGHRS and CDR2 YFSETQ. The CDR3 region is CASSLGGGSRTETQYF. The CDR3, as DNA: TGCGCCAGCAGCCTCGGAGGGGGTAGCAGAACAGAGACCCAGTACTTC.

This clonotype has ten or more counts. This rearrangement joins TRBV6-1 to TRBJ2-5; 9 bases align to TRBD1. The CDR3 is made up of 13 amino acids. V dropped 6 bases and J dropped 5; count of bases not matched to a gene: 4. The germline V gene has CDR1 MNHNS and CDR2 SASEGT. The CDR3 region has the DNA TGTGCCAGCAGCCGGGACAGGGTTGAGACCCAGTACTTC. Translating gives CASSRDRVETQYF.

The sample holds many counts of this clonotype. The rearrangement joins TRBV12-3 or TRBV12-4 to TRBJ1-1, with D maybe TRBD1 (5 bases). V was trimmed by 6 bases and J by 8 bases, leaving 13 bases between them. The CDR3 has 12 residues. CDR3 loop: CASSTPRTEAFF. CDR3 nucleotides: TGTGCCAGCAGCACACCCCGGACAGAAGCTTTCTTT.

Many counts were recorded for this clonotype. The chain has TRBV30 and TRBJ2-5; D not resolved. This CDR3 region has 11 residues. CDR1 is GTSNPN and CDR2 is SVGIG in the germline V gene (reference sequence). V dropped 3 bases and J dropped 7 bases, with 9 bases sitting between them. CDR3 nucleotides: TGTGCCTGGAGGGCGACGTTGACCCAGTACTTC. Encoded protein: CAWRATLTQYF.

In this sample, this clonotype turned up many times. J is TRBJ2-5 and V is TRBV12-3 or TRBV12-4; tentative D call: TRBD2 (5 bases). This CDR3 is built from 15 residues. V was trimmed by 7 bases and J by 1 base, leaving 16 bases between them. The CDR3 is CASTSVLGFQETQYF. The CDR3 DNA is TGTGCCAGCACCTCCGTACTAGGCTTCCAAGAGACCCAGTACTTC.

This clonotype was seen ten or more times. A much larger clone sits a single nucleotide away, making a read error possible. The chain has TRBV24-1 and TRBJ1-2, with 7 positions matching TRBD1. This CDR3 region has 14 residues. J lost 8 bases, V lost 1 base, and 6 bases had no gene match. CDR1 is KGHDR, CDR2 SFDVKD, per germline. In nucleotides, the CDR3 is TGTGCCACCAGTGATTTTGACAGGGCCTACGGCTACACCTTC. This gives the protein CATSDFDRAYGYTF.

The sample holds many counts of this clonotype. V is TRBV11-2 and J is TRBJ2-4, with 7 bases aligning to TRBD2. This CDR3 has 15 residues. V shed 4 bases, J shed 0 bases, and the junction held 3 bases outside the gene matches. Germline V lookup: CDR1 SGHAT, CDR2 FQNNGV. The CDR3 reads CASSSGGLAKNIQYF. In DNA form, the CDR3 reads TGTGCCAGCAGCTCGGGGGGACTAGCCAAAAACATTCAGTACTTC.

This clonotype was detected many times. The chain employs TRBV28 and TRBJ1-5; D is unresolved. V was shortened by 6 bases and J by 7 bases, with 19 bases between the two germline ends. Germline CDR1 reads MDHEN; CDR2 reads SYDVKM. The CDR3 consists of 15 residues. CDR3 in DNA: TGTGCCAGCAGCGTACGACATGGGGTAGAACAGCCCCAGCATTTT. This translates into CASSVRHGVEQPQHF.

This sequence joins TRBV7-2 and TRBJ1-2, with D uncertain. V dropped 5 bases and J dropped 3 bases, with 13 bases sitting between them. This CDR3 has 14 amino acids. Germline V gene data show CDR1 as SGHTA and CDR2 as FQGNSA. This CDR3 is CASSQYTTDYGYTF. The CDR3 DNA is TGTGCCAGCAGCCAATATACAACAGACTATGGCTACACCTTC.

The V and J genes are TRBV12-3 or TRBV12-4 and TRBJ1-3; 7 bases match TRBD1. Losses at the gene ends were 6 bases for V and 4 bases for J; bases not matched to a gene: 6. The CDR3 length is 14 residues. DNA of the CDR3: TGTGCCAGCAGGACAGGGCGCTCGGGAAACACCATATATTTT. Protein sequence: CASRTGRSGNTIYF.

This clonotype was counted at least ten times. The rearrangement joins TRBV2 to TRBJ1-5, with a weak D call TRBD1 (5 bases). Germline assignment: CDR1 SNHLY and CDR2 FYNNEI. Trimming cost V 0 bases and J 2 bases, with 11 bases left between them. The CDR3 loop spans 16 amino acids. CDR3 residues: CASSEARGGGNQPQHF. DNA for the CDR3: TGTGCCAGCAGTGAAGCTCGGGGGGGAGGCAATCAGCCCCAGCATTTT.

This clonotype appeared many times. The chain carries TRBV11-1 and TRBJ2-5; perhaps TRBD1 as D (6 bases). The ends were cut back, 1 base at V and 4 bases at J, with 13 bases in the middle. Germline V gene data show CDR1 as SGHAT and CDR2 as FQDESV (reference sequence). The CDR3 is made up of 15 amino acids. In DNA, the CDR3 is TGTGCCAGCAGCTTAGATACAGGGTCTATAGAGACCCAGTACTTC. It encodes CASSLDTGSIETQYF.

This clonotype was picked up many times. This chain links TRBV15 with TRBJ2-7; D uncertain. The ends were cut back, 0 bases at V and 6 bases at J, with 15 bases in the middle. Per the germline V gene, CDR1 is LNHNV and CDR2 is YYDKDF (reference sequence). This CDR3 has 15 amino acids. CDR3 sequence: CATSRDPVNPGEQYF. CDR3 sequence (DNA): TGTGCCACCAGCAGAGATCCCGTCAATCCGGGCGAGCAGTACTTC.

The chain employs TRBV28 and TRBJ1-2; a weak D match, TRBD1 (5 bases). Trimming cost V 2 bases and J 1 base, with 20 bases left between them. Germline V gene data show CDR1 as MDHEN and CDR2 as SYDVKM. The CDR3 covers 18 residues. The CDR3: CASSLHSGQGERNYGYTF. For the CDR3, the DNA is TGTGCCAGCAGTTTACATTCGGGGCAGGGAGAGCGTAACTATGGCTACACCTTC.

This clonotype was observed a handful of times. The J gene is TRBJ2-5, the V gene TRBV5-5; TRBD2 matches 8 bases. CDR3 size: 15 residues. Germline V lookup: CDR1 SGHKS, CDR2 YYEKEE (reference sequence). The junction had 6 bases not matched to a gene; V was cut back by 0 bases and J by 5 bases. CDR3 coding DNA: TGTGCCAGCAGCTTGGTGCGGGGGGCAGGGGAGACCCAGTACTTC. Residues: CASSLVRGAGETQYF.

The table lists this clonotype with many counts. The CDR3 reads CASRGQGRQETQYF. The CDR3 coding sequence is TGTGCCAGCAGGGGACAGGGTCGGCAAGAGACCCAGTACTTC. This chain links TRBV2 with TRBJ2-5; TRBD1 agrees at 9 bases. The V and J ends lost 6 bases and 2 bases, in that order; junction bases with no gene match: 4. The CDR3 is 14 amino acids. Looked up from germline, CDR1 is SNHLY and CDR2 is FYNNEI.